Presented here are 4 T cell receptor beta chains from one specimen sequenced in a study of Ad26.COV2.S vaccination and SARS-CoV-2 variants. The protocol was immunoSEQ multiplex PCR, while the TCRdb copy is restricted to in-frame clones and leaves out a portion. The sample holds approximately 350,000 clones, around four fifths seen once. As to treatment: roughly 19 received Ad26.COV2.S at low or high dose, single or two shots; roughly five received placebo; per-sample allocation not given. On day 63 after the first injection, vaccine and placebo recipients gave samples. Specimen: peripheral blood, collected in a trial of Ad26.COV2.S vaccine versus placebo. The receptors derive from a person between 18 and 65 years old who received the Ad26.COV2.S COVID-19 vaccine or a placebo.

This chain connects TRBV12-2 to TRBJ1-2; TRBD1 is taken as the D call from the table, unchecked against the DNA. TRBV12-2 is a documented pseudogene. CDR3 length equals 16 residues. DNA for the CDR3: TGTGCAAGTCGCCCAAGGACAGGTTTAGCTAACTATGGCTACACCTTC. Protein: CASRPRTGLANYGYTF.

The chain combines TRBV23-1 with TRBJ1-1; no definite D call. TRBV23-1 is given ORF status, its function remaining uncertain. V was pared by 3 bases and J by 2 bases, with 13 bases between. This CDR3 has 15 residues. The DNA for the CDR3 is TGCGCCAGCAGTCACCGGGCACGTGGCAACACTGAAGCTTTCTTT. Its protein product is CASSHRARGNTEAFF.

The count of this clone is one. The same CDR3 is also encoded by other DNA sequences in this sample. Here the CDR3 reads CASSPSGSTDTQYF. In nucleotides, the CDR3 is TGCGCCAGCAGCCCCAGCGGTAGCACAGATACGCAGTATTTT. The V gene is TRBV5-1, the J gene TRBJ2-3; a possible D gene is TRBD2 (5 bases). V was shortened by 4 bases and J by 0 bases, with 9 bases between the two germline ends. The CDR3 has 14 amino acids. Germline CDR1 SGHRS, CDR2 YFSETQ. Variable domain in full (rest from reference TRBV5-1 and TRBJ2-3): KAGVTQTPRYLIKTRGQQVTLSCSPISGHRSVSWYQQTPGQGLQFLFEYFSETQRNKGNFPGRFSGRQFSNSRSEMNVSTLELGDSALYLCASSPSGSTDTQYFGPGTRLTVL.

The chain uses TRBV6-5 and TRBJ1-5; D perhaps matches TRBD1 (6 bases). Germline loops: CDR1 MNHEY, CDR2 SVGAGI. Trimming stripped 6 bases from V and 4 bases from J, with 16 bases between. The CDR3 has 15 residues. The CDR3 bases are TGTGCCAGCAGGCCCGACAGGACGGGAAATCAGCCCCAGCATTTT. It is translated as CASRPDRTGNQPQHF.